A selection of T cell receptor beta chains follows, all from one sample in a study of blood T cells in healthy people across ages. TCRdb re-called the 5' RACE reads with MiXCR, one entry per CDR3 protein. The profile shows 1.5 million to 2 million distinct CDR3 sequences, around 35% of them singletons. Sequenced input: blood. Every receptor here comes from a young woman in good health. The CDR3 runs from the conserved cysteine through the conserved F or W. D genes are given only for firm matches. Not every row has a clone size; where given, it reads once, few, many or a size class.

D	V	size	J	DNA	CDR3
TRBD2	TRBV20-1	.	TRBJ2-1	TGCAGTGTAAGGCGGGGGGCCAATGAGCAGTTCTTC	CSVRRGANEQFF
.	TRBV7-9	.	TRBJ1-6	TGTGCCAGCACCCAAGTCGATTCACCCCTCCACTTT	CASTQVDSPLHF
.	TRBV11-2	few	TRBJ2-7	TGTGCCAGCAGCTTGAATAGCGACGACTCCTACGAGCAGTACTTC	CASSLNSDDSYEQYF
.	TRBV12-3/TRBV12-4	.	TRBJ1-1	TGTGCCAGCAGTTTCGAGGGGATGAACACTGAAGCTTTCTTT	CASSFEGMNTEAFF
.	TRBV5-1	.	TRBJ2-5	TGCGCCAGCAGCTTGGACGGGGGAGAAGAGACCCAGTACTTC	CASSLDGGEETQYF
.	TRBV19	.	TRBJ1-1	TGTGCCAGTGGGATTGCGGGGCTTGGCACTGAAGCTTTCTTT	CASGIAGLGTEAFF
.	TRBV24-1	few	TRBJ1-2	TGTGCCACCAGTGCCGGTGCAGGGAGTAACTATGGCTACACCTTC	CATSAGAGSNYGYTF
.	TRBV28	few	TRBJ1-2	TGTGCCAGCAGTTTTGGGCGGTGGTTAAGCTATGGCTACACCTTC	CASSFGRWLSYGYTF
.	TRBV6-6	few	TRBJ2-5	TGTGCCAGCACCGGACAAATTCAAGAGACCCAGTACTTC	CASTGQIQETQYF
.	TRBV4-2	many	TRBJ1-2	TGTGCCAGCAGCCCTGACGCCGACTATGGCTACACCTTC	CASSPDADYGYTF
.	TRBV6-2/TRBV6-3	.	TRBJ1-2	TGTGCCAGCAGACAGGACATGGCCGCGAACTATGGCTACACCTTC	CASRQDMAANYGYTF
.	TRBV7-3	.	TRBJ2-2	TGTGCCAGCAGCTCCGACCCTACCTTCACCGGGGAGCTGTTTTTT	CASSSDPTFTGELFF
TRBD2	TRBV2	.	TRBJ2-2	TGTGCCAGCAGTCATTCCTTAGCGGGAGGCCTGGGGGAGCTGTTTTTT	CASSHSLAGGLGELFF
TRBD2	TRBV7-9	.	TRBJ2-1	TGTGCCAGCAGCTTTAGCGGGGGGGCCGACAATGAGCAGTTCTTC	CASSFSGGADNEQFF
TRBD2	TRBV20-1	many	TRBJ2-1	TGCAGTGCTCGCCGAAGCGGGGACGTCTATGGGCAGTTCTTC	CSARRSGDVYGQFF
.	TRBV12-3/TRBV12-4	few	TRBJ1-1	TGTGCCAGCAGTTTTCTCGCAGGGGAAACTGAAGCTTTCTTT	CASSFLAGETEAFF
.	TRBV7-6	.	TRBJ2-7	TGTACCAGCAGCCCCCCCGTTGGGGCACACAACGAGCAGTACTTC	CTSSPPVGAHNEQYF
.	TRBV15	.	TRBJ2-5	TGTGCCACCAGCAGAGGGTTGTGGGCAGGGGCCTCGGCGGTCCAAGAGACCCAGTACTTC	CATSRGLWAGASAVQETQYF
TRBD2	TRBV5-6	.	TRBJ2-5	TGTGCCAGCAGCTTGGAGGGACGAGCGGGGGGGCCGGAGACCCAGTACTTC	CASSLEGRAGGPETQYF
.	TRBV7-9	once	TRBJ2-1	TGTGCCGGCAGCTACGGACCCGCAACCTACAATGAGCAGTTCTTC	CAGSYGPATYNEQFF
.	TRBV11-3	.	TRBJ2-5	TGTGCCAGCAGCTTAGGCTTCGGGGGACAAGAGACCCAGTACTTC	CASSLGFGGQETQYF
.	TRBV28	.	TRBJ1-2	TGTGCCAGCAGCCGTAGCGGGGTCCTAGGGTATGGCTACACCTTC	CASSRSGVLGYGYTF
TRBD2	TRBV6-6	.	TRBJ2-1	TGTGCCGGCAGTTACGCGGGGGGGGCTAGCGGCAATGAGCAGTTCTTC	CAGSYAGGASGNEQFF
.	TRBV6-1	once	TRBJ2-1	TGTGCCAGCAGTCTGGTAGGGGGGCGGGGTGACAATGAGCAGTTCTTC	CASSLVGGRGDNEQFF
.	TRBV7-9	.	TRBJ2-1	TGTGCCAGCAGCAAGACCGGGGCTATCCCCTACAATGAGCAGTGCTTC	CASSKTGAIPYNEQCF
.	TRBV5-1	few	TRBJ2-3	TGCGCCAGCAGCCTACGTGATCCGCGCACAGATACGCAGTATTTT	CASSLRDPRTDTQYF
.	TRBV6-6	.	TRBJ1-5	TGTGCCAGCAGTTGCTCGGCAGGGTATAGCAATCAGCCCCAGCATTTT	CASSCSAGYSNQPQHF
.	TRBV11-2	few	TRBJ2-1	TGTGCCAGCAGCCTCAGGTGGGGTTTTTACAATGAGCAGTTCTTC	CASSLRWGFYNEQFF
.	TRBV12-3/TRBV12-4	few	TRBJ2-3	TGTGCCAGCAGTTTTGACGGTATCACAGATACGCAGTATTTT	CASSFDGITDTQYF
.	TRBV7-8	few	TRBJ2-7	TGTGCCAGCAGCAGGTCGGTAAGCTCCTACGAGCAGTACTTC	CASSRSVSSYEQYF
.	TRBV4-1	few	TRBJ2-7	TGCGCCAGCAGCCCCCAGGTGGGGGAAGTGACCGAGCAGTACTTC	CASSPQVGEVTEQYF
.	TRBV11-2	.	TRBJ2-1	TGTGCCAGCAGCTTAAACGGGGGAAACTACAATGAGCAGTTCTTC	CASSLNGGNYNEQFF
.	TRBV20-1	.	TRBJ1-1	TGCAGTGCCCCGGGAGGGGGGGTCGGGACTGAAGCTTTCTTT	CSAPGGGVGTEAFF
.	TRBV4-2	few	TRBJ2-1	TGTGCCAGCAGCCAGACGGTGAAGGACAATGAGCAGTTCTTC	CASSQTVKDNEQFF
.	TRBV6-1	.	TRBJ2-3	TGTGCCCGCAGTGAAGCCCCGTTGGCGGTTGTTAGGGATACGCAGTATTTT	CARSEAPLAVVRDTQYF
.	TRBV6-4	few	TRBJ2-3	TGTGCCAGCAGTGTAAATCACGGAGGAGATACGCAGTATTTT	CASSVNHGGDTQYF
.	TRBV10-3	.	TRBJ2-1	TGTGCCATCAGTTGGAAGTCGGACAATGAGCAGTTCTTC	CAISWKSDNEQFF